Only a few counts were recorded for the clone carrying this T cell receptor (beta chain). The target antigen is unknown. These data originate in a study of CD8 T cells in ankylosing spondylitis. Broader study findings: Researchers reportedly found disease-linked clones significantly enriched in matched ankylosing spondylitis synovial fluid. Prior work had noted some motif variants in reactive arthritis blood and synovial fluid. There was a TCR beta motif, made of fewer than 10 highly homologous variants, that appeared characteristic of ankylosing spondylitis blood. Disease-associated clones were CD8+ and fairly uncommon in peripheral blood.

Trimming removed 5 bases from V and 4 bases from J, with 14 bases in between. The CDR3 covers 15 residues. Per germline, CDR1 SGHVS and CDR2 FQNEAQ. Making use of molecular barcodes, quantitative 5'-RACE generated TCR beta libraries. One entry per CDR3 protein results from TCRdb running MiXCR on the 5' RACE reads. The sample yields about 540,000 distinct CDR3 sequences, 10% to 15% seen once. Sequenced input: blood, either unsorted or a sorted T cell fraction (not recorded which). This sequence originates from a male donor with ankylosing spondylitis. The genes are TRBV7-8 and TRBJ2-2; possible D gene TRBD2, 6 bases. CDR3 residues: CASSPRGMGTGELFF. DNA for the CDR3: TGTGCCAGCAGCCCCCGCGGGATGGGCACCGGGGAGCTGTTTTTT.